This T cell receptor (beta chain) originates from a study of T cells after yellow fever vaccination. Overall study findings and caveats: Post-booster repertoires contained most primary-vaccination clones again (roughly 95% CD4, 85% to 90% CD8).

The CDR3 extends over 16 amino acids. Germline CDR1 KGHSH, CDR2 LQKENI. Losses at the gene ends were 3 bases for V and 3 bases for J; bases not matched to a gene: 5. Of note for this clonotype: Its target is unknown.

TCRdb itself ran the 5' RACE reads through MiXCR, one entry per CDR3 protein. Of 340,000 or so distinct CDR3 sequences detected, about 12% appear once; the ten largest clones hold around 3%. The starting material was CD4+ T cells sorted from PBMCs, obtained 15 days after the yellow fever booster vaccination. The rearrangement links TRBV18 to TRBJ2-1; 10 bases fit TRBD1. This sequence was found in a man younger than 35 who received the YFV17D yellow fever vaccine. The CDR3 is CASSPGWDRGYNEQFF. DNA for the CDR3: TGTGCCAGCTCACCTGGTTGGGACAGGGGCTACAATGAGCAGTTCTTC.